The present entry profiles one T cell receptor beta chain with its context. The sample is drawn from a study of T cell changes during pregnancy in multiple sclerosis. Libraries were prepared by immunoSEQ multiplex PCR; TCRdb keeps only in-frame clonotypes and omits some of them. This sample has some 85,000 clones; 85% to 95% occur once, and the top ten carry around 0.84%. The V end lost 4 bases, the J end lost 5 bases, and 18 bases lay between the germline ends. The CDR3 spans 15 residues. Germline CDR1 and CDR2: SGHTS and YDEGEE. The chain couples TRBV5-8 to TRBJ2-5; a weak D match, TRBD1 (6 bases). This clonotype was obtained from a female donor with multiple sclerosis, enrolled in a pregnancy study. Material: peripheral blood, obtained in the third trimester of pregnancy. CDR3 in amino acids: CASSRVGTRGETQYF. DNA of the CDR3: TGTGCCAGCAGCCGTGTAGGGACAAGGGGGGAGACCCAGTACTTC. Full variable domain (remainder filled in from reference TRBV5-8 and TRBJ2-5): EAGVTQSPTHLIKTRGQQATLRCSPISGHTSVYWYQQALGLGLQFLLWYDEGEERNRGNFPPRFSGRQFPNYSSELNVNALELEDSALYLCASSRVGTRGETQYFGPGTRLLVL.